This T cell receptor beta chain was identified in a study of graft-versus-host responses after intestinal transplantation. Background on the study: All recipients were given anti-thymocyte globulin induction, and tacrolimus and steroids were then administered for approximately 3 years. Study-wide findings and caveats: Allografts of one patient group, those with graft-donor T cell macrochimerism, had high graft-versus-host to host-versus-graft clonal ratios. An association linked early post-transplant HvG declines with peak circulating GvH clone levels.

Deletions cut 11 bases from V and 4 bases from J, with 14 bases between. Germline values: CDR1 MNHNS, CDR2 SASEGT. This CDR3 is built from 12 residues. Produced via immunoSEQ multiplex PCR; TCRdb's table is partial and in-frame only. The data contain 65,000 to 85,000 clones, around nine tenths of them singletons. With regard to this clone: What it recognizes is unknown.

Following transplant, bone marrow was collected either from the posterior iliac crest or from another site chosen by the physician. The source of this sequence is a human patient who received an intestinal transplant, so some T cells may come from the graft donor. This specimen was bone marrow, taken 700 to 750 days after intestinal transplantation. The chain has TRBV6-1 and TRBJ1-2; unclear D gene. The CDR3 DNA reads TGTGCCGGAAGTATGGGCAGCTATGGCTACACCTTC. This encodes CAGSMGSYGYTF.